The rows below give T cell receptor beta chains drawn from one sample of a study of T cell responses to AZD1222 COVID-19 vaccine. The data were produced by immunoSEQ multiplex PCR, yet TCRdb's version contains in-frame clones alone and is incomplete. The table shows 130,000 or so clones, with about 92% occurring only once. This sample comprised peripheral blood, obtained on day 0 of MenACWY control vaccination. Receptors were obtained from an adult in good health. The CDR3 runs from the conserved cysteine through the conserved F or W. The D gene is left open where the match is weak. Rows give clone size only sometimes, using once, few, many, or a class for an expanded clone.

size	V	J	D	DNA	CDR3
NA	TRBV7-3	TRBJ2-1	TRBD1	TGTGCCAGCAGCTTCGGACAGGACAATGAGCAGTTCTTC	CASSFGQDNEQFF
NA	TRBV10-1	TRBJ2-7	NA	TGCGCCAGAAAGGGCCCCTACGAGCAGTACTTC	CARKGPYEQYF
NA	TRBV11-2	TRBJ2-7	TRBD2	TGTGCCAGCAGCTTGACTAGCGGGAAGTACGAGCAGTACTTC	CASSLTSGKYEQYF
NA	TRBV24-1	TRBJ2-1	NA	TGTGCCACCAGTCGACTAGGGTTGGAGAATGAGCAGTTCTTC	CATSRLGLENEQFF
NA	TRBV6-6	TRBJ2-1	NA	TGTGCCAGCAGTTACCAGGGGAGTAGGGGCTACAATGAGCAGTTCTTC	CASSYQGSRGYNEQFF
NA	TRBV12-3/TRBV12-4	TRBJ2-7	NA	TGTGCCAGCAGCCTCGACGACAAGGTCGAGCAGTACTTC	CASSLDDKVEQYF
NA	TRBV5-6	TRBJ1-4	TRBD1	TGTGCCAGCAGCTTGGGGGAAGGGACAGCAACTAATGAAAAACTGTTTTTT	CASSLGEGTATNEKLFF
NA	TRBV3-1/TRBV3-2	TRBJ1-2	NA	TGTGCCAGCAGCCTAGACAGACTAGCTGGTGGCTACACCTTC	CASSLDRLAGGYTF
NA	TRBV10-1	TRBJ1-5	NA	TGCGCCAGCCCCGGGGGGCCTGGCAATCAGCCCCAGCATTTT	CASPGGPGNQPQHF
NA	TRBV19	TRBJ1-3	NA	TGTGCCAGTATAGCCCCAGCGAGCTCTGGAAACACCATATATTTT	CASIAPASSGNTIYF
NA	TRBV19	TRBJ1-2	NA	TGTGCCAGTAGTATAGGGGTCGGAAACTATGGCTACACCTTC	CASSIGVGNYGYTF
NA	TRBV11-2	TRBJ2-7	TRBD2	TGTGCCAGCAGCTTAACGAGCGGGAGCTACGAGCAGTACTTC	CASSLTSGSYEQYF
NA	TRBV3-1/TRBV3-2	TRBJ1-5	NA	TGTGCCAGCAGCCAAGAATGGGGGCAGCCCCAGCATTTT	CASSQEWGQPQHF
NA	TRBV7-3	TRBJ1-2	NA	TGTGCCAGCAGCTTAGGGAGGGAAACGAGCTACACCTTC	CASSLGRETSYTF
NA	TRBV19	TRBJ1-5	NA	TGTGCCAGTAGTAAAGGGGAGTATAGCAATCAGCCCCAGCATTTT	CASSKGEYSNQPQHF
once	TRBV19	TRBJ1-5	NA	TGTGCCAGTGAGGTTAATCAGCCCCAGCATTTT	CASEVNQPQHF
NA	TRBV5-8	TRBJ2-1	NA	TGTGCCAGCAGCTTGAAGGCGGCTTGGAGCTCCTACAATGAGCAGTTCTTC	CASSLKAAWSSYNEQFF
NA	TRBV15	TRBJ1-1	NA	TGTGCCACCAGCGCCCACAGGGCCGGGGACACTGAAGCTTTCTTT	CATSAHRAGDTEAFF
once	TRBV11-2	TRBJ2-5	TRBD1	TGTGCCAGCAGCTTAGAGGACAGGCCAACCCGCGAGACCCAGTACTTC	CASSLEDRPTRETQYF
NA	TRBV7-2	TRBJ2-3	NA	TGTGCCAGCAGCTTAGGCGGGGTCATTCCAGATACGCAGTATTTT	CASSLGGVIPDTQYF
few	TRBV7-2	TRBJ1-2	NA	TGTGCCAGCAGCTTACAGGGGCCTGACTCCTGGGGCTACACCTTC	CASSLQGPDSWGYTF
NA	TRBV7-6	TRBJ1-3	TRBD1	TGTGCCAGCAGCTTAGTAGGGACAGGGGAAGGAGGAACCATATATTTT	CASSLVGTGEGGTIYF
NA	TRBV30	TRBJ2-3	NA	TGTGCCTGGACGACCACAGATACGCAGTATTTT	CAWTTTDTQYF